This is a list of T cell receptor beta chains from one sample in a study of OX40 agonist ivuxolimab in advanced cancers. The table came from immunoSEQ multiplex PCR; TCRdb's copy has only in-frame clones and leaves some out. The table shows some 100,000 clones, with around 86% occurring only once. The sample in question was CD4+ or CD8+ T cells sorted from blood, obtained in a trial of the OX40 agonist ivuxolimab. All receptors come from an adult with an advanced solid tumor such as melanoma, head and neck, liver or kidney cancer. Both conserved end residues are part of each CDR3. The D gene is left open where the match is weak.

J	D	V	CDR3
TRBJ2-3	TRBD2	TRBV7-9	CASSFGAGGMDTQYF
TRBJ1-5	-	TRBV7-9	CASSLEGDSNQPQHF
TRBJ2-2	-	TRBV10-3	CAISDLETGELFF
TRBJ2-7	-	TRBV5-1	CASSFTSRGDEQYF
TRBJ1-4	-	TRBV5-1	CASSLGPENEKLFF
TRBJ2-1	-	TRBV19	CASSMVQGYNEQFF
TRBJ2-7	-	TRBV2	CASSAGGQSYEQYF
TRBJ2-7	-	TRBV2	CASSAQFEGEYF
TRBJ2-7	TRBD1	TRBV7-2	CASSAQTGAEQYF
TRBJ1-1	TRBD1	TRBV29-1	CSAYRGDTEAFF
TRBJ2-7	-	TRBV10-3	CAISEARSRYEQYF
TRBJ2-2	TRBD1	TRBV19	CATAGTGGAGELFF
TRBJ1-1	-	TRBV7-8	CASSLAGDTRAFF
TRBJ1-5	-	TRBV7-6	CASSLDRNQPQHF
TRBJ1-5	-	TRBV19	CASSMKATYSNQPQHF
TRBJ2-2	-	TRBV5-1	CASSLGTANTGELFF
TRBJ2-7	-	TRBV7-2	CASSVAGTGNYEQYF
TRBJ2-3	TRBD2	TRBV18	CASSPILAGSTDTQYF
TRBJ1-5	-	TRBV19	CASSTPQGGIRPQHF
TRBJ2-2	-	TRBV19	CASSMGQGANTGELFF
TRBJ1-1	-	TRBV10-3	CAIRTWTANTEAFF
TRBJ2-1	-	TRBV10-1	CASSASQARGWDEQFF
TRBJ1-1	-	TRBV27	CASSPPGNTEAFF
TRBJ2-3	TRBD1	TRBV18	CASSPGQVPTDTQYF
TRBJ1-1	TRBD1	TRBV10-3	CAIRGTGKAFF
TRBJ1-2	-	TRBV5-4	CASSAGPGRINYGYTF
TRBJ2-7	-	TRBV18	CASSPGNDREQGNF
TRBJ2-2	-	TRBV27	CASSLFRTGELFF
TRBJ2-2	TRBD2	TRBV7-8	CASSMPGLAGNTGELFF
TRBJ2-5	TRBD1	TRBV5-1	CASSPEGQGWETQYF
TRBJ2-6	-	TRBV7-3	CASSLRAGANVLTF
TRBJ2-3	TRBD2	TRBV2	CASSVAGVGADTQYF
TRBJ2-3	-	TRBV19	CASGKWDGSADTQYF
TRBJ1-2	TRBD1	TRBV28	CASSLISAGGFYGYTF
TRBJ1-4	-	TRBV4-1	CASSSRTAATNEKLFF
TRBJ2-7	TRBD2	TRBV2	CASRRTSGSYEQYF
TRBJ1-5	-	TRBV5-8	CASSLNSNQPQHF
TRBJ2-5	TRBD2	TRBV7-7	CASSLAGPETQYF
TRBJ1-1	TRBD1	TRBV9	CASTIPQGTEAFF
TRBJ1-4	TRBD1	TRBV2	CASSGDRGGSTNEKLFF
TRBJ2-7	-	TRBV10-2	CASSGSAYYEQYF
TRBJ2-1	-	TRBV11-2	CASSLVLNEQFF
TRBJ1-2	-	TRBV9	CASSGQLVNYGYTF
TRBJ1-5	TRBD1	TRBV25-1	CASSDRTGYQPQHF
TRBJ2-2	-	TRBV6-5	CASSYSIFVPGELFF